The 5 T cell receptor beta chains listed next were all sequenced from one sample in a study of T cell repertoires in cytomegalovirus infection. No antigens are known for them. TCRdb reprocessed the reads with MiXCR, giving one entry per CDR3 protein. The sample has approximately 120,000 distinct CDR3 sequences; 25% to 35% are singletons. Sample: CD8+ T cells from cultured PBMCs, taken from culture after CMV antigen stimulation. The origin of the receptors is a human donor in good health (CMV status not recorded). Some clones in this sample may be carry-over from other donors' samples.

The rearrangement links TRBV2 to TRBJ1-1; D remains unclear. CDR1 SNHLY and CDR2 FYNNEI come from the germline V gene. V gave up 2 bases and J gave up 4 bases, with 8 bases separating them. The CDR3 sequence is 13 residues long. This CDR3 is CASSERTSTEAFF. In DNA, the CDR3 is TGTGCCAGCAGTGAACGTACCTCCACTGAAGCTTTCTTT.

The gene calls are TRBV11-2 and TRBJ2-3, with TRBD2 identical over 7 bases. The J segment lost 0 bases and the V segment lost 5 bases, leaving 5 bases of the junction unmatched. The CDR3 spans 15 residues. Germline CDR1 SGHAT, CDR2 FQNNGV. The CDR3 sequence: CASSEGLGSTDTQYF. CDR3 in DNA: TGTGCCAGCAGCGAAGGACTAGGGAGCACAGATACGCAGTATTTT.

This clonotype occurred many times. The rearrangement uses TRBV7-2 and TRBJ2-5, with TRBD2 matching over 14 bases. The CDR3 length is 15 residues. Germline lookup yields CDR1 SGHTA and CDR2 FQGNSA. V dropped 7 bases and J dropped 5; count of bases not matched to a gene: 6. CDR3 nucleotide sequence: TGTGCCAGCACGACTAGCGGGGGGGCCTGGGAGACCCAGTACTTC. This gives the protein CASTTSGGAWETQYF.

This sequence joins TRBV7-2 and TRBJ2-7, with 8 bases matching TRBD1. This CDR3 spans 15 amino acids. Germline V gene sequence: CDR1 SGHTA, CDR2 FQGNSA. V gave up 2 bases and J gave up 2 bases; unmatched junction bases: 5. The CDR3 DNA follows: TGTGCCAGCAGCTTAACGGACAGGGTGACCTACGAGCAGTACTTC. Its protein is CASSLTDRVTYEQYF.

This clonotype was counted at least ten times. This chain connects TRBV7-6 to TRBJ2-1; 8 positions match TRBD1. Germline assignment: CDR1 SGHVS and CDR2 FNYEAQ. The CDR3 extends over 16 amino acids. Trimming took 5 bases from V and 2 from J; bases not matched to a gene: 8. The CDR3 sequence: CASSPQGATTYNEQFF. CDR3 nucleotide sequence: TGTGCCAGCAGCCCGCAGGGGGCTACTACCTACAATGAGCAGTTCTTC. The entire variable domain, with the rest obtained from reference TRBV7-6 and TRBJ2-1, is as follows: GAGVSQSPRYKVTKRGQDVALRCDPISGHVSLYWYRQALGQGPEFLTYFNYEAQQDKSGLPNDRFSAERPEGSISTLTIQRTEQRDSAMYRCASSPQGATTYNEQFFGPGTRLTVL.